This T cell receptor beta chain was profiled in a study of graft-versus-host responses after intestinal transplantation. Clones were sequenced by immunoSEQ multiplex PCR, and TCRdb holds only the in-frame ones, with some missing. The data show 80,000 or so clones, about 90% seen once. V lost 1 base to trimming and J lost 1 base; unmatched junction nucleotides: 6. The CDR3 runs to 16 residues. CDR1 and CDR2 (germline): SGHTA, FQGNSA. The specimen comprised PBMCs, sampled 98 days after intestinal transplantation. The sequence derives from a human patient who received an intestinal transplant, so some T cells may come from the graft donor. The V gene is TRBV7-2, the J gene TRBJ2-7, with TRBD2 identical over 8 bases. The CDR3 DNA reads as TGTGCCAGCAGCTTAGGTGGGAGCGGGAGTTCCTACGAGCAGTACTTC. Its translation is CASSLGGSGSSYEQYF.